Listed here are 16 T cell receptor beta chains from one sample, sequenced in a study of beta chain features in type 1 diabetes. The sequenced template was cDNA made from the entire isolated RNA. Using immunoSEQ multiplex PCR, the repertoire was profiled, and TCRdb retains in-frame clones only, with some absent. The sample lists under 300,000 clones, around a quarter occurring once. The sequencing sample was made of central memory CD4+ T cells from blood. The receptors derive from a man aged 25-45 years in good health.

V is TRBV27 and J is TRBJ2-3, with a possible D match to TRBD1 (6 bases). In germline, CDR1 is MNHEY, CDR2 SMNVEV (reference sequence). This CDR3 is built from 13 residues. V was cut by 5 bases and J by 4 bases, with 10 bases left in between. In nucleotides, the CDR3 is TGTGCCAGCAGTCAACAGGGTTCAGATACGCAGTATTTT. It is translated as CASSQQGSDTQYF.

CDR3 DNA sequence: TGTGCCAGCAGCCAAGCGGGGCGCCAAGAGACCCAGTACTTC. It translates to CASSQAGRQETQYF. V gene TRBV11-2 combines with J gene TRBJ2-5, with 7 bases aligning to TRBD2. The V and J ends lost 5 bases and 1 base, in that order; junction bases with no gene match: 4. CDR1 is SGHAT and CDR2 is FQNNGV in the germline V gene. This CDR3 is built from 14 residues.

The CDR3 spells CASSDAGTIKRPGELFF. CDR3 in DNA: TGTGCCAGCAGCGATGCCGGGACAATTAAACGTCCCGGGGAGCTGTTTTTT. The gene calls are TRBV7-9 and TRBJ2-2; D is perhaps TRBD1 (6 bases). V lost 5 bases to trimming and J lost 6 bases, with 22 bases between them. Germline V gene data show CDR1 as SEHNR and CDR2 as FQNEAQ (reference sequence). The CDR3 is 17 amino acids.

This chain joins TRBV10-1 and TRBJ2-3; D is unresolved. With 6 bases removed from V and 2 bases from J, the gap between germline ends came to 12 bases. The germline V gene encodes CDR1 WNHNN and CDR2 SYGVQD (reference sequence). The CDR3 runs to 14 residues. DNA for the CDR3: TGCGCCAGCAGCGGTGGGCTGACCACAGATACGCAGTATTTT. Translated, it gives CASSGGLTTDTQYF.

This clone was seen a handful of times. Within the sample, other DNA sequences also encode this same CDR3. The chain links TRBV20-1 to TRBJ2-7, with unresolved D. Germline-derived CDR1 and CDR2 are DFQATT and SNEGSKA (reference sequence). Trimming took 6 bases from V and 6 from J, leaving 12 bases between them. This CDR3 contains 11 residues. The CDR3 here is CSAPRAAEQYF. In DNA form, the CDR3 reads TGCAGTGCCCCCCGGGCGGCCGAGCAGTACTTC.

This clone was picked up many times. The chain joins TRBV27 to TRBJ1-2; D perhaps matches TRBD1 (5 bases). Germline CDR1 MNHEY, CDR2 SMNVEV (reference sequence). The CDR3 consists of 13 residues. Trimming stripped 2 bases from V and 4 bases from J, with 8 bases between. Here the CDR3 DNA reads TGTGCCAGCAGTTTACAGGGCACCTATGGCTACACCTTC. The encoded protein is CASSLQGTYGYTF.

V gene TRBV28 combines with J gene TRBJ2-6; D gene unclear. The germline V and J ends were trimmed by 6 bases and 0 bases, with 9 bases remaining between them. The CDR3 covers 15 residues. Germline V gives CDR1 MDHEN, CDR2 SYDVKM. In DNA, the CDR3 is TGTGCCAGCAGCCGGATTTTCTCTGGGGCCAACGTCCTGACTTTC. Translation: CASSRIFSGANVLTF.

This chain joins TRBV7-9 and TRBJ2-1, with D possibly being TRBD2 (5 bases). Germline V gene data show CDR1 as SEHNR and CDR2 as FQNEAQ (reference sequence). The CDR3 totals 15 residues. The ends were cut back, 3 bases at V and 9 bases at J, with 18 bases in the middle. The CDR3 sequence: CASSFPTDPRGEQFF. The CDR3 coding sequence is TGTGCCAGCAGCTTCCCGACGGACCCTCGGGGTGAGCAGTTCTTC. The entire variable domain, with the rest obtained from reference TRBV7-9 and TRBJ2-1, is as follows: DTGVSQNPRHKITKRGQNVTFRCDPISEHNRLYWYRQTLGQGPEFLTYFQNEAQLEKSRLLSDRFSAERPKGSFSTLEIQRTEQGDSAMYLCASSFPTDPRGEQFFGPGTRLTVL.

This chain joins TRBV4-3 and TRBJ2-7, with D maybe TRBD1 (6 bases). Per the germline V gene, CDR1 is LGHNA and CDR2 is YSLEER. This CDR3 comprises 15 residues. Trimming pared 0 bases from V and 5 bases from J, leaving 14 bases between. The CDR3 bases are TGCGCCAGCAGCCAAGAATTCCAGGGGACAAACGAGCAGTACTTC. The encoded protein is CASSQEFQGTNEQYF.

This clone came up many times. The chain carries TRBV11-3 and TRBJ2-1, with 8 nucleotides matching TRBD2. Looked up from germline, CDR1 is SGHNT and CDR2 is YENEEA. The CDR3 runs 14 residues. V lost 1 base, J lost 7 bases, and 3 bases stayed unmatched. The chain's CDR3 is CASSLAGGQNEQFF. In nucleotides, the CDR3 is TGTGCCAGCAGCTTAGCGGGGGGGCAAAATGAGCAGTTCTTC.

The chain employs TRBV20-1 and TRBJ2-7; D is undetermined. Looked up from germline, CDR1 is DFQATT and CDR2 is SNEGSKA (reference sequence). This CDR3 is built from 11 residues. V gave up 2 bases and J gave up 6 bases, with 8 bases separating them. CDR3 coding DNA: TGCAGTGCTAGAAGAAGTACCGAGCAGTACTTC. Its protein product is CSARRSTEQYF.

The CDR3 nucleotides read TGTGCCAGCAGCTTGCCGACACAGGGTTGGTATGGCTACACCTTC. Its protein product is CASSLPTQGWYGYTF. The rearrangement uses TRBV7-2 and TRBJ1-2, with a tentative D call TRBD1 (6 bases). CDR3 size: 15 residues. CDR1 is SGHTA, CDR2 FQGNSA, per germline. Trimming took off 3 bases at V and 5 bases at J, with 16 bases between the two ends.

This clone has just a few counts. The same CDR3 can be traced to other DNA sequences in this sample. The CDR3 DNA reads TGCGCCAGCAGCTTGGGTCTAGCGGGGGAGACCCAGTACTTC. It yields the protein CASSLGLAGETQYF. The chain carries TRBV5-1 and TRBJ2-5, with 9 bases lining up with TRBD2. The junction had 2 bases not matched to a gene; V was cut back by 0 bases and J by 5 bases. Germline V lookup: CDR1 SGHRS, CDR2 YFSETQ. The CDR3 loop spans 14 amino acids.

The CDR3 DNA is TGTGCCAGCAGCGGCCTCAATGAGCAGTTCTTC. As protein: CASSGLNEQFF. J is TRBJ2-1 and V is TRBV9; D is ambiguous. V was shortened by 3 bases and J by 6 bases, with 4 bases between the two germline ends. Germline V gene lookup returns CDR1 SGDLS and CDR2 YYNGEE. The CDR3 contains 11 residues.

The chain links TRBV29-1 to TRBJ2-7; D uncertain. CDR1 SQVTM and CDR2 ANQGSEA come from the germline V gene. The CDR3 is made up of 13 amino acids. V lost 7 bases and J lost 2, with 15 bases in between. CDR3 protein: CSANSDGTYEQYF. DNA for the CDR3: TGCAGCGCCAACTCGGACGGCACCTACGAGCAGTACTTC.

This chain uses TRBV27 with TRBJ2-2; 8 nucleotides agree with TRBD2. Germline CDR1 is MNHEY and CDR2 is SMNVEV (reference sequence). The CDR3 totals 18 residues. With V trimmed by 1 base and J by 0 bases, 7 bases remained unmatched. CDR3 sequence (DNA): TGTGCCAGCAGTTTATATGGCGGGGGGCTCTCGAACACCGGGGAGCTGTTTTTT. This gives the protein CASSLYGGGLSNTGELFF.